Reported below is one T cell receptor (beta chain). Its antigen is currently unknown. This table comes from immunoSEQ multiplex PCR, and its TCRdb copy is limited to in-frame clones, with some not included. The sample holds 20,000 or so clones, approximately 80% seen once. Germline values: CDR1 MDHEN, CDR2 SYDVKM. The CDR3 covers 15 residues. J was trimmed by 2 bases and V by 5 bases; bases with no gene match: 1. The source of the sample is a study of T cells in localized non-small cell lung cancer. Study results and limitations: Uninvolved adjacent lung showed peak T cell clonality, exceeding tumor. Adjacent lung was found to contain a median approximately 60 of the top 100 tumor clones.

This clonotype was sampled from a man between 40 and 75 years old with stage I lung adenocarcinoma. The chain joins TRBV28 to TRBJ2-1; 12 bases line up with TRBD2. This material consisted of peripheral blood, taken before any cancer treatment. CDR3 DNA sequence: TGTGCCAGCAGTGCTAGCGGGAGGGCCTACAATGAGCAGTTCTTC. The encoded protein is CASSASGRAYNEQFF.